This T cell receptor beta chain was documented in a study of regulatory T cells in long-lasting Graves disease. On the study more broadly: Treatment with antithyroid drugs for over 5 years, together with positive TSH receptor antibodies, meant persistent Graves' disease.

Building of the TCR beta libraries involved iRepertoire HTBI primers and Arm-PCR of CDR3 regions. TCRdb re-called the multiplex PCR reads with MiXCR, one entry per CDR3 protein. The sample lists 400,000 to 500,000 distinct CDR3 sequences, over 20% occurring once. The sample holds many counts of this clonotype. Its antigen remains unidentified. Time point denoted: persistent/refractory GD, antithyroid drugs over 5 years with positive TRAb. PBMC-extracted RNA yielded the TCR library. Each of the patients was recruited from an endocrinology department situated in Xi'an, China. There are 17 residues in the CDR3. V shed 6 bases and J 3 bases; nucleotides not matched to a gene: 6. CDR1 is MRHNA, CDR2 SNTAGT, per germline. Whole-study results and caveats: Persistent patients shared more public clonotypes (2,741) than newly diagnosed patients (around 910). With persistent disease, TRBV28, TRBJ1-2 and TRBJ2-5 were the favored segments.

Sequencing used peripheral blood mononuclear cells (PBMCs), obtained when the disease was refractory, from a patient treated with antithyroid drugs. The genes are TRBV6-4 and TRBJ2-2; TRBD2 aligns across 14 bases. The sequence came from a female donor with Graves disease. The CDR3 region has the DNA TGTGCCAGCAGGGGGACTAGCGGGAGCGTTGACACCGGGGAGCTGTTTTTT. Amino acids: CASRGTSGSVDTGELFF.